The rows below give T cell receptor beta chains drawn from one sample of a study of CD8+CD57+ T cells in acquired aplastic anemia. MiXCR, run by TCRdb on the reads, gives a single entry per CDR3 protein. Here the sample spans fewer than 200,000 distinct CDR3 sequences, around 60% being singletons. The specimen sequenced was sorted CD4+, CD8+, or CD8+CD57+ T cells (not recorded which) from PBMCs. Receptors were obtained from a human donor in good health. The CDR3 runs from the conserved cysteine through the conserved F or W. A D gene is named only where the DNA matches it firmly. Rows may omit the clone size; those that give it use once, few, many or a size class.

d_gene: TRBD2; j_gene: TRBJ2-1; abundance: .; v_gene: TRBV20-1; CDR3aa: CSARGGYNEQFF; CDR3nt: TGCAGTGCTCGGGGAGGGTACAATGAGCAGTTCTTC
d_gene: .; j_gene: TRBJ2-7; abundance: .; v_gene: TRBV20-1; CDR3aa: CSARDLASTFYEQYF; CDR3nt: TGCAGTGCTAGAGATCTGGCCAGCACATTCTACGAGCAGTACTTC
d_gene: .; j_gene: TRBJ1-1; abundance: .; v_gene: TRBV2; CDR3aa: CASSPGHMNTEAFF; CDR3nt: TGTGCCAGCTCTCCGGGACACATGAACACTGAAGCTTTCTTT
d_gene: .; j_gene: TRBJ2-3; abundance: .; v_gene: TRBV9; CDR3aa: CASSVQGTEGDTQYF; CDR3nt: TGTGCCAGCAGCGTACAGGGAACGGAAGGGGATACGCAGTATTTT
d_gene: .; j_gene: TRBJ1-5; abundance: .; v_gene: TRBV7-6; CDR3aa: CASQGGSNQPQHF; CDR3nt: TGTGCCAGCCAGGGAGGCAGCAATCAGCCCCAGCATTTT
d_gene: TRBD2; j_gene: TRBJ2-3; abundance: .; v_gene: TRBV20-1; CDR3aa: CSASTSSGSDTQYF; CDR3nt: TGCAGTGCTTCGACTAGCTCGGGCTCAGATACGCAGTATTTT
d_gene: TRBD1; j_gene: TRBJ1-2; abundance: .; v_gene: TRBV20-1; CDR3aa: CSASGQGAINYGYTF; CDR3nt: TGCAGTGCCTCGGGGCAGGGGGCGATTAACTATGGCTACACCTTC
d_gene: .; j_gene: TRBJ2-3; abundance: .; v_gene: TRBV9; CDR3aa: CASSAPPGLELYF; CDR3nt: TGTGCCAGCAGCGCCCCACCGGGCCTCGAACTGTATTTT
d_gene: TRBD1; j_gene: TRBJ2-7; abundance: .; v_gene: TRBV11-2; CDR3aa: CASSLDPSGQGYEQYF; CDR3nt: TGTGCCAGCAGCTTAGATCCCTCAGGACAGGGCTACGAGCAGTACTTC
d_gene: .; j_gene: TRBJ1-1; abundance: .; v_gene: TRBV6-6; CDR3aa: CASSYLGVEAFF; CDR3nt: TGTGCCAGCAGTTACCTGGGGGTTGAAGCTTTCTTT
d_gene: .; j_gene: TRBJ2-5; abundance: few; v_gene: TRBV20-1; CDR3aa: CSAGPGGAETQYF; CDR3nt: TGCAGTGCTGGCCCAGGGGGGGCGGAGACCCAGTACTTC
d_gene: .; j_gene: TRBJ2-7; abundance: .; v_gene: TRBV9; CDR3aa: CASSVDPDYEQYF; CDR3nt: TGTGCCAGCAGCGTAGACCCGGACTACGAGCAGTACTTC
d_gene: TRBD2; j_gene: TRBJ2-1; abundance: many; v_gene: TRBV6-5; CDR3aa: CASSRVGGGDNNEQFF; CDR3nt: TGTGCCAGCAGCCGAGTCGGCGGGGGGGACAACAATGAGCAGTTCTTC
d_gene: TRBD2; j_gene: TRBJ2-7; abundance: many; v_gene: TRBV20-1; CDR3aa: CSAISGSLHEQYF; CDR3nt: TGCAGTGCTATTAGCGGGAGCTTACACGAGCAGTACTTC
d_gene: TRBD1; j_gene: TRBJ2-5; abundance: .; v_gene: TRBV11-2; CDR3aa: CANSLYMAGGETQYF; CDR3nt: TGTGCCAACAGCTTATATATGGCAGGGGGAGAGACCCAGTACTTC
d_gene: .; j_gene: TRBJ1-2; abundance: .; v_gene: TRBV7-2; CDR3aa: CASSLVPRQFAYYGYTF; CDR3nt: TGTGCCAGCAGCTTAGTTCCTAGACAGTTCGCATACTATGGCTACACCTTC
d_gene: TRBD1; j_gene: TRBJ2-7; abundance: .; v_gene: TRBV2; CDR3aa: CASRDEDRAYEQYF; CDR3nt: TGTGCCAGCAGGGACGAGGACAGGGCCTACGAGCAGTACTTC
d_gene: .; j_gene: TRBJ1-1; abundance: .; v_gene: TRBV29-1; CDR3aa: CSVERQMNTEAFF; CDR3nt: TGCAGCGTTGAAAGACAGATGAACACTGAAGCTTTCTTT
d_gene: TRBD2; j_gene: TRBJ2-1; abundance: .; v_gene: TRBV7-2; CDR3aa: CVSSFIPAGKIGNEQFF; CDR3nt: TGTGTCAGCAGCTTCATCCCAGCGGGGAAAATTGGGAATGAGCAGTTCTTC
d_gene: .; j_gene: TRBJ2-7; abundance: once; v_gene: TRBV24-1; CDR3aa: CATSETGLAYEQYF; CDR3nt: TGTGCCACCAGTGAAACAGGGTTGGCCTACGAGCAGTACTTC
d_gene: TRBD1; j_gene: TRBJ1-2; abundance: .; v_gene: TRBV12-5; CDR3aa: CASAQVGTDRGWAYTF; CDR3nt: TGTGCTAGTGCCCAGGTTGGAACAGACAGGGGATGGGCCTACACCTTC
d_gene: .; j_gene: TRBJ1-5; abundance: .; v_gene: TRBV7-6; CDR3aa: CASSPYRGQPQHF; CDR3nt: TGTGCCAGCAGCCCATACCGGGGTCAGCCCCAGCATTTT
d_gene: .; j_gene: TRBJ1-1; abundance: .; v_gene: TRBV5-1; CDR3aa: CASSLSESADTEAFF; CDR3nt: TGCGCCAGCAGCTTGTCTGAAAGCGCAGACACTGAAGCTTTCTTT
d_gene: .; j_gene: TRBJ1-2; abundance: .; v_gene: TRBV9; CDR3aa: CASSVAYYGYTF; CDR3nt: TGTGCCAGCAGCGTAGCGTACTATGGCTACACCTTC
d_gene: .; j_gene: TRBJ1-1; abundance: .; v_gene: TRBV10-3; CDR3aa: CAIEEGTEAFF; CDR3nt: TGTGCCATCGAGGAGGGGACTGAAGCTTTCTTT
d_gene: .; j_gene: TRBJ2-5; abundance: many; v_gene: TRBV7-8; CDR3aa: CASSVHRDTQETQYF; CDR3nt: TGTGCCAGCAGCGTACACCGGGACACCCAAGAGACCCAGTACTTC